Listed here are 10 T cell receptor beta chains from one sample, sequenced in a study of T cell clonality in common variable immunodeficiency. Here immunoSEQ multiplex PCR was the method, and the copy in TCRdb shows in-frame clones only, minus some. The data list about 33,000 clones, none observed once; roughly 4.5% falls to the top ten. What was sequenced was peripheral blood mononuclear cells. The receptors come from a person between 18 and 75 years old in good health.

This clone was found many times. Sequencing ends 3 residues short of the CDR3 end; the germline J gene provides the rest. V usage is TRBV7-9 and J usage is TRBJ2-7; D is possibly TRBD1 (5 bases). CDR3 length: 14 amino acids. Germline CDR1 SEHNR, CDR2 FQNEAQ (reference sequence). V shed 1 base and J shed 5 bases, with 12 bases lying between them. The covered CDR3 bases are TGTGCCAGCAGCTTAGATGGCAGGGCCCACGAG. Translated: CASSLDGRAHE. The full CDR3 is CASSLDGRAHEQYF.

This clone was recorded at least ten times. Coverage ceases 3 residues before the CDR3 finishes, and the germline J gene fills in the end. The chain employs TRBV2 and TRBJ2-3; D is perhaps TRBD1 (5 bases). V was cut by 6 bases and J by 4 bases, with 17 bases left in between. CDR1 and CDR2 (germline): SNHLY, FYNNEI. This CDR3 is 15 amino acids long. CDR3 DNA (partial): TGTGCCAGCAGCAGGACACCCGAAGGCGCAGATACG. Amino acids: CASSRTPEGADT. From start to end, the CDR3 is CASSRTPEGADTQYF.

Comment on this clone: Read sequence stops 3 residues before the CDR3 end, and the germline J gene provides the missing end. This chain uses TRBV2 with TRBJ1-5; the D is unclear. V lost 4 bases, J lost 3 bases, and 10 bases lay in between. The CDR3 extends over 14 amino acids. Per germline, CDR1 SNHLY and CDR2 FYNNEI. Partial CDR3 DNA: TGTGCCAGCAGTGGGTCCAACATCAATCAGCCC. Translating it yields CASSGSNINQP. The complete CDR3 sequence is CASSGSNINQPQHF. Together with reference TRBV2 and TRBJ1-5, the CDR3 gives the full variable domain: EPEVTQTPSHQVTQMGQEVILRCVPISNHLYFYWYRQILGQKVEFLVSFYNNEISEKSEIFDDQFSVERPDGSNFTLKIRSTKLEDSAMYFCASSGSNINQPQHFGDGTRLSIL.

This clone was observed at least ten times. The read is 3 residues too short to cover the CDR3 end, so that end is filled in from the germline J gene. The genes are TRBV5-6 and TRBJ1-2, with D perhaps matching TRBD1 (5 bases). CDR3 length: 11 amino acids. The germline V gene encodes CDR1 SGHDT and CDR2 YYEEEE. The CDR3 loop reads CASSLDRGYTF. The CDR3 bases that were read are TGTGCCAGCAGCTTGGACAGGGGC.

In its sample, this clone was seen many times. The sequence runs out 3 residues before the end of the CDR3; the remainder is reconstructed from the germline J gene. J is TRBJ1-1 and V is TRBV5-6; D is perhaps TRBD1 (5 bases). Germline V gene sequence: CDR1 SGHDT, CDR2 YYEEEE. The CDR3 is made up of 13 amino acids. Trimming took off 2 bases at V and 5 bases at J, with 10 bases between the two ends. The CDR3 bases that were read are TGTGCCAGCAGCTTTTGGGGCAGGACTGAA. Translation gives CASSFWGRTE. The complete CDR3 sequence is CASSFWGRTEAFF.

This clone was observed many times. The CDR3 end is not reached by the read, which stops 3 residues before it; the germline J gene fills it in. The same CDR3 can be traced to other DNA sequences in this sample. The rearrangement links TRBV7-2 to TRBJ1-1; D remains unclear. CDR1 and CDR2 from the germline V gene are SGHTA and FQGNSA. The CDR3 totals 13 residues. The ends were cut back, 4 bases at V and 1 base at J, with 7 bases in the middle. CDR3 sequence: CASSSQKNTEAFF. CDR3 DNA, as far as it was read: TGTGCCAGCAGCTCCCAAAAGAACACTGAA.

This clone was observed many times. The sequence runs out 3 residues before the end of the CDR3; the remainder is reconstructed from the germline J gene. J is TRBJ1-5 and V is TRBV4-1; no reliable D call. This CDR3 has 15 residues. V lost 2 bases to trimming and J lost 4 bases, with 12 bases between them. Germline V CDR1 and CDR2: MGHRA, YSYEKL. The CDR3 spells CASSQTVNWNQPQHF. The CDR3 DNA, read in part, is TGCGCCAGCAGCCAAACGGTTAATTGGAATCAGCCC.

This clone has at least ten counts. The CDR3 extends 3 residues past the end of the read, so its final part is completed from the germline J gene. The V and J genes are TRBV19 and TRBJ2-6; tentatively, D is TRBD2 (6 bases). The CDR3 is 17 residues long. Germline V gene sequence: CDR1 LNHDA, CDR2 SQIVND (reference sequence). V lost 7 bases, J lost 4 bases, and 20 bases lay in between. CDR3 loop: CASTDYGGQPGANVLTF. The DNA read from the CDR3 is TGTGCCAGTACGGATTACGGAGGGCAGCCCGGGGCCAACGTC.

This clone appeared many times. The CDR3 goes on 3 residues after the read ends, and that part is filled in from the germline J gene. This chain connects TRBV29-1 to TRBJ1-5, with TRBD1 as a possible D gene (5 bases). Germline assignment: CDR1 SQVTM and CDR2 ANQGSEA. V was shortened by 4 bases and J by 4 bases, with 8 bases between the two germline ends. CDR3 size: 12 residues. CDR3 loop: CSVGAGNQPQHF. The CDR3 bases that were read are TGCAGCGTTGGAGCAGGGAATCAGCCC.

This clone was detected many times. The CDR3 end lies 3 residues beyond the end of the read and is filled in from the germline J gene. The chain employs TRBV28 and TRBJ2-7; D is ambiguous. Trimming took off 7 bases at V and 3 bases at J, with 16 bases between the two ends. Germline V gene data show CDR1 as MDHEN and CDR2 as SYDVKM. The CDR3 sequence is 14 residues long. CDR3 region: CASKSTDPVYEQYF. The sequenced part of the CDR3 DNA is TGTGCCAGCAAAAGCACAGACCCCGTCTACGAG.